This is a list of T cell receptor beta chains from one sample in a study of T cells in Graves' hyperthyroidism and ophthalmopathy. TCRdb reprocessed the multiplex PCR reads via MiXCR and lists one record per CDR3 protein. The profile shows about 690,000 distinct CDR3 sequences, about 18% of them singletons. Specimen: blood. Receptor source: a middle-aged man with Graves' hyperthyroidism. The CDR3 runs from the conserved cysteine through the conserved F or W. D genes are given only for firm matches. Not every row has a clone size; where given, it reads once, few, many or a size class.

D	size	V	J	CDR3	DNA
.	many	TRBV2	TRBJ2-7	CASRRRGYEQYF	TGTGCCAGCAGACGGAGAGGCTACGAGCAGTACTTC
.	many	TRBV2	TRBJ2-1	CASRGGAPSNEQFF	TGTGCCAGCAGGGGGGGGGCCCCATCAAATGAGCAGTTCTTC
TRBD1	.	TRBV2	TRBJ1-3	CASSPGQGRGNTIYF	TGTGCCAGCAGCCCGGGACAGGGAAGGGGGAACACCATATATTTT
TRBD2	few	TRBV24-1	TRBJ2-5	CATSDPLAGGPETQYF	TGTGCCACCAGTGACCCACTAGCGGGAGGACCAGAGACCCAGTACTTC
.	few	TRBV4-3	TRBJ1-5	CASSQDLGSTNQPQHF	TGCGCCAGCAGCCAAGATCTCGGCAGCACAAATCAGCCCCAGCATTTT
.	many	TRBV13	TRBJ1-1	CASSYLLSEAFF	TGTGCCAGCAGCTATCTCCTAAGCGAAGCTTTCTTT
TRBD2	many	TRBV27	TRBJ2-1	CASHSFGGGPVEQFF	TGTGCCAGCCACTCTTTCGGGGGAGGGCCGGTTGAGCAGTTCTTC
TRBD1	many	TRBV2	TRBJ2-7	CASSENTGQRVRFSYYEQYF	TGTGCCAGCAGTGAAAATACGGGACAGCGAGTCCGATTCTCCTACTACGAGCAGTACTTC
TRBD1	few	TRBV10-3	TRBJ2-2	CAISEVGGQGLSGELFF	TGTGCCATCAGTGAGGTTGGGGGACAGGGGCTGTCCGGGGAGCTGTTTTTT
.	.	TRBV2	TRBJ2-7	CASVREGHEQYF	TGTGCCAGCGTCCGGGAAGGGCACGAGCAGTACTTC
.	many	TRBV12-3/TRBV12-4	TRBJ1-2	CASSKGGNYGYTF	TGTGCCAGCAGTAAAGGGGGGAACTATGGCTACACCTTC
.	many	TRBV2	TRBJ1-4	CASNSAGLEEKLFF	TGTGCCAGCAATTCAGCAGGGTTAGAGGAAAAACTGTTTTTT
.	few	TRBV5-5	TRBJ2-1	CASSFTAGNNEQFF	TGTGCCAGCAGCTTTACCGCTGGAAACAATGAGCAGTTCTTC
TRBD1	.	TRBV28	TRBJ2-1	CASSYGTGGDEQFF	TGTGCCAGCAGTTACGGGACAGGGGGCGATGAGCAGTTCTTC
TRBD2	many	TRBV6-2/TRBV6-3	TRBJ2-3	CASRLSPHVSSGDQDTQYF	TGTGCCAGCAGACTATCCCCCCACGTATCAAGCGGGGATCAAGATACGCAGTATTTT
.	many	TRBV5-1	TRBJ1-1	CASSFLQLNTEAFF	TGCGCCAGCAGCTTCCTACAGCTGAACACTGAAGCTTTCTTT
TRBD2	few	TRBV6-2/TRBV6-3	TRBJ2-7	CASSGQRGFSYEQYF	TGTGCCAGCAGTGGGCAGCGGGGATTCTCCTACGAGCAGTACTTC
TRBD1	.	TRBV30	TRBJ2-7	CAWSRGQGVSYEQYF	TGTGCCTGGAGTAGGGGGCAGGGGGTTTCCTACGAGCAGTACTTC
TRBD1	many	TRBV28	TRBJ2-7	CASSSRDRVPYEQYF	TGTGCCAGCAGTTCCCGGGACAGGGTTCCCTACGAGCAGTACTTC
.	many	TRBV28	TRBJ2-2	CASESSFTGELFF	TGTGCCAGCGAGAGCTCCTTCACCGGGGAGCTGTTTTTT
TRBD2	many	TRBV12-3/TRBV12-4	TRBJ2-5	CASSTTSGIQYF	TGTGCCAGCAGTACGACTAGCGGGATTCAGTACTTC
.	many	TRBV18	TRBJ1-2	CASSPGPSYGYTF	TGTGCCAGCAGTCCGGGACCGTCCTATGGCTACACCTTC
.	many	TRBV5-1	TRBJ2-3	CASSSQDSTDTQYF	TGCGCCAGCAGCTCTCAGGATTCCACAGATACGCAGTATTTT
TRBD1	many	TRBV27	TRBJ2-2	CASSVNQGDAGTGELFF	TGTGCCAGCAGTGTAAATCAGGGGGACGCAGGCACCGGGGAGCTGTTTTTT
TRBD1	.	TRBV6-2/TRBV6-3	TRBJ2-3	CASSYSGTGSTDTQYF	TGTGCCAGCAGTTACTCGGGGACAGGGAGCACAGATACGCAGTATTTT
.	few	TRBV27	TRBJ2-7	CASSYSGGEYPYEQYF	TGTGCCAGCAGTTACTCGGGCGGGGAGTACCCCTACGAGCAGTACTTC
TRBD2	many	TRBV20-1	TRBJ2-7	CSAEPLAGVNSEQYF	TGCAGTGCTGAACCCCTAGCGGGAGTTAATAGCGAGCAGTACTTC
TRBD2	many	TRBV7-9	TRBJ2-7	CASSPRTSGRYEQYF	TGTGCCAGCAGCCCGAGGACTAGCGGGAGGTACGAGCAGTACTTC
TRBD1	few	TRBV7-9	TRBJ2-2	CASSKGQGAGELFF	TGTGCCAGCAGCAAGGGACAGGGTGCCGGGGAGCTGTTTTTT